This T cell receptor beta chain emerged from a study of blood T cell repertoires in COVID-19. TCRdb's copy holds only in-frame clones and misses some; the assay was immunoSEQ multiplex PCR. The sample lists 150,000 to 190,000 clones; 84% were seen once. The CDR3 covers 14 residues. Trimming at V came to 7 bases and at J to 2 bases, leaving 5 bases not matched to a gene. Germline lookup yields CDR1 SEHNR and CDR2 FQNEAQ (reference sequence). Participants' own reports of clinical history determined their cohort assignment. Recovered Cohort 3 donors showed two negative PCRs, clearance, or symptom resolution.

The receptor was derived from a man between 50 and 59 years old who had recovered from COVID-19. Material for sequencing was PBMCs or T cells enriched from blood (not recorded which). The V call is TRBV7-9, the J call TRBJ1-3, with 7 nucleotides matching TRBD1. The CDR3 sequence is CASIVQGAGNTIYF. The CDR3 DNA reads as TGTGCCAGCATCGTTCAGGGGGCTGGAAACACCATATATTTT.